Shown below are 28 T cell receptor beta chains from a single sample sequenced in a study of blood T cells in healthy people across ages. It was with a sample-barcoded 5' primer and a J-beta primer mix that a second PCR of about 7 to 12 cycles was run. TCRdb re-derived calls from the 5' RACE reads in MiXCR, one entry per CDR3 protein. Of 550,000 to 800,000 distinct CDR3 sequences in the sample, around 21% were seen once. The sample comprised blood. Receptors were obtained from a man between 70 and 80 years old in good health.

The chain uses TRBV7-2 and TRBJ2-5; no reliable D call. The CDR3 consists of 14 residues. Germline V CDR1 and CDR2: SGHTA, FQGNSA. V gave up 1 base and J gave up 2 bases, with 8 bases separating them. The chain's CDR3 is CASSLVRRQETQYF. In nucleotides, the CDR3 is TGTGCCAGCAGCTTAGTTAGGCGGCAAGAGACCCAGTACTTC.

This clonotype showed up just a few times. J is TRBJ2-3 and V is TRBV9; possibly TRBD1 or TRBD2 for D (5 bases each). This CDR3 has 15 residues. The germline CDR1 and CDR2 sequences are SGDLS and YYNGEE. V lost 3 bases and J lost 2, with 13 bases in between. CDR3 loop: CASSGSGTLTDTQYF. The CDR3, as DNA: TGTGCCAGCAGCGGATCCGGGACCCTCACAGATACGCAGTATTTT.

The chain recombines TRBV18 with TRBJ2-1; D unresolved. From germline, CDR1 is KGHSH and CDR2 LQKENI. The CDR3 covers 14 residues. Deletions cut 2 bases from V and 8 bases from J, with 13 bases between. The CDR3: CASSPSASEDEQFF. CDR3 nucleotides: TGTGCCAGCTCACCATCGGCCTCAGAGGATGAGCAGTTCTTC.

The rearrangement joins TRBV27 to TRBJ2-3; D ambiguous. The V end lost 0 bases, the J end lost 4 bases, and 8 bases lay between the germline ends. From germline, CDR1 is MNHEY and CDR2 SMNVEV (reference sequence). The CDR3 has 14 amino acids. CDR3 residues: CASSLSDSPDTQYF. The CDR3 bases are TGTGCCAGCAGTTTATCCGATAGCCCAGATACGCAGTATTTT.

This rearrangement joins TRBV14 to TRBJ2-7; D is perhaps TRBD2 (6 bases). CDR1 is SGHDN, CDR2 FVKESK, per germline. The CDR3 spans 17 residues. The V and J ends lost 4 bases and 5 bases respectively, with 24 bases between them. The CDR3 protein is CASSLSNWTKRVHEQYF. The CDR3 nucleotides read TGTGCCAGCAGCCTGTCTAACTGGACTAAAAGGGTCCACGAGCAGTACTTC.

The chain carries TRBV2 and TRBJ2-5; D may be TRBD2 (9 bases). From germline, CDR1 is SNHLY and CDR2 FYNNEI. CDR3 length: 20 residues. The V gene lost 6 bases and the J gene lost 5 bases, with 34 bases spanning the gap. The CDR3, as DNA: TGTGCCAGCAGACAGGACAGGGCGGCTTTACTTAGCGGGAGAATGGAGACCCAGTACTTC. Residues: CASRQDRAALLSGRMETQYF.

This clonotype was seen a few times. The genes are TRBV2 and TRBJ1-2; maybe TRBD1 (6 bases). The CDR3 consists of 14 residues. Germline V CDR1 and CDR2: SNHLY, FYNNEI. V lost 6 bases, J lost 1 base, and 12 bases lay in between. The CDR3 DNA reads as TGTGCCAGCAGCGGGGACATCCGTAACTATGGCTACACCTTC. Protein: CASSGDIRNYGYTF.

This clonotype was counted a few times. The DNA of the CDR3 is TGCAGCGTTGTGGGACCTTACAATGAGCAGTTCTTC. It yields the protein CSVVGPYNEQFF. The rearrangement joins TRBV29-1 to TRBJ2-1, with D perhaps matching TRBD1 or TRBD2 (5 bases each). The CDR3 has 12 amino acids. Trimming stripped 4 bases from V and 4 bases from J, with 8 bases between. Germline V lookup: CDR1 SQVTM, CDR2 ANQGSEA.

This clonotype was observed a few times. The rearrangement links TRBV4-3 to TRBJ2-3; D remains unclear. The CDR3 has 14 residues. Germline loops: CDR1 LGHNA, CDR2 YSLEER. The ends were cut back, 0 bases at V and 9 bases at J, with 13 bases in the middle. The CDR3 is CASSQDWPTQTQYF. In DNA form, the CDR3 reads TGCGCCAGCAGCCAAGATTGGCCGACTCAAACGCAGTATTTT.

The chain joins TRBV11-2 to TRBJ2-5, with 7 bases lining up with TRBD2. The J segment lost 7 bases and the V segment lost 0 bases, leaving 5 bases of the junction unmatched. The germline V gene has CDR1 SGHAT and CDR2 FQNNGV. This CDR3 comprises 14 residues. The CDR3 loop is CASSLDGRAGTQYF. DNA of the CDR3: TGTGCCAGCAGCTTAGATGGGAGGGCGGGGACCCAGTACTTC.

This chain uses TRBV29-1 with TRBJ2-7; tentative D call: TRBD2 (6 bases). The CDR3 is 15 residues long. V shed 5 bases and J shed 0 bases, with 17 bases lying between them. Germline CDR1 is SQVTM and CDR2 is ANQGSEA. The DNA for the CDR3 is TGCAGCGTTACGATAGCGGAATCCAGCTCCTACGAGCAGTACTTC. It specifies CSVTIAESSSYEQYF.

This clonotype was recorded a few times. The V call is TRBV2, the J call TRBJ2-5, with D tentatively TRBD2 (5 bases). The CDR3 runs 15 residues. Trimming stripped 0 bases from V and 0 bases from J, with 8 bases between. CDR1 and CDR2 from the germline V gene are SNHLY and FYNNEI. CDR3 DNA: TGTGCCAGCAGTGAAGCAGGAGGAGACCAAGAGACCCAGTACTTC. It is translated as CASSEAGGDQETQYF.

This clonotype appeared many times. CDR3 sequence reads: CASSLGRASSYEQYF. CDR3 DNA sequence: TGCGCCAGCAGCTTGGGCAGGGCGAGCTCCTACGAGCAGTACTTC. The J gene is TRBJ2-7, the V gene TRBV5-1; perhaps TRBD1 as D (5 bases). With 0 bases removed from V and 0 bases from J, the gap between germline ends came to 10 bases. Germline-derived CDR1 and CDR2 are SGHRS and YFSETQ. The CDR3 contains 15 residues.

The rearrangement uses TRBV6-5 and TRBJ2-7, with 11 bases that match TRBD1. Germline V gene data show CDR1 as MNHEY and CDR2 as SVGAGI. V trimming: 5 bases; J trimming: 7 bases; junction bases outside the gene matches: 10. The CDR3 runs 15 residues. CDR3 bases: TGTGCCAGCAGTCCCCCGGGACAGGGGGTTCATGAGCAGTACTTC. This codes for CASSPPGQGVHEQYF.

This clonotype was recorded a few times. The chain uses TRBV2 and TRBJ2-3, with 8 positions matching TRBD1. Germline V lookup: CDR1 SNHLY, CDR2 FYNNEI. J lost 3 bases, V lost 6 bases, and 14 bases had no gene match. The CDR3 extends over 17 amino acids. The chain's CDR3 is CASSRTPGQARTDTQYF. The CDR3 coding sequence is TGTGCCAGCAGCCGGACCCCGGGACAGGCACGGACAGATACGCAGTATTTT.

The gene calls are TRBV6-4 and TRBJ2-1; D unresolved. Trimming took off 2 bases at V and 4 bases at J, with 15 bases between the two ends. The CDR3 has 16 amino acids. Looked up from germline, CDR1 is MRHNA and CDR2 is SNTAGT. The CDR3 nucleotides read TGTGCCAGCAGTGACGACCAACGACCCCTATACAATGAGCAGTTCTTC. Protein sequence: CASSDDQRPLYNEQFF.

This chain links TRBV14 with TRBJ2-5, with a tentative D call TRBD1 (6 bases). CDR1 and CDR2 (germline): SGHDN, FVKESK. CDR3 length: 15 amino acids. The germline V and J ends were trimmed by 4 bases and 1 base, with 13 bases remaining between them. The CDR3 region has the DNA TGTGCCAGCAGCCTCTTAGGACAGATCCAAGAGACCCAGTACTTC. Amino acids: CASSLLGQIQETQYF.

This clonotype was counted a few times. CDR3 nucleotides: TGTGCCAGCAGCTTAAATTCTTGGCTCCAAGAGACCCAGTACTTC. Its translation: CASSLNSWLQETQYF. V usage is TRBV7-9 and J usage is TRBJ2-5, with D unclear. This CDR3 contains 15 residues. From germline, CDR1 is SEHNR and CDR2 FQNEAQ (reference sequence). Trimming left V 2 bases short and J 1 base short, with 11 bases between.

This clonotype was seen more than once but under ten times. CDR3 sequence (DNA): TGCGCCAGCAGCCAAGATTGGGCGGGGGAGACCCAGTACTTC. It specifies CASSQDWAGETQYF. The genes are TRBV4-1 and TRBJ2-5; D is perhaps TRBD2 (6 bases). Germline-derived CDR1 and CDR2 are MGHRA and YSYEKL. The CDR3 is made up of 14 amino acids. V was clipped by 0 bases and J by 5 bases, with 10 bases between them.

This clonotype occurred many times. V is TRBV12-3 or TRBV12-4 and J is TRBJ2-1; 12 bases agree with TRBD2. The CDR3 totals 14 residues. Unmatched junction bases numbered 4, after V lost 6 bases and J lost 7 bases. This chain's CDR3 is CASSLAGGPNEQFF. DNA for the CDR3: TGTGCCAGCAGCCTAGCGGGGGGGCCGAATGAGCAGTTCTTC.

This clonotype has a count of ten or more. The genes are TRBV18 and TRBJ2-6; D gene unclear. CDR3 length equals 14 residues. Per the germline V gene, CDR1 is KGHSH and CDR2 is LQKENI. V was clipped by 4 bases and J by 0 bases, with 4 bases between them. The CDR3 loop reads CASSRGSGANVLTF. DNA of the CDR3: TGTGCCAGCTCACGGGGCTCTGGGGCCAACGTCCTGACTTTC.

This clonotype was seen only a few times. The V call is TRBV28, the J call TRBJ2-5; TRBD2 aligns across 7 bases. CDR1 is MDHEN, CDR2 SYDVKM, per germline. Trimming cost V 8 bases and J 6 bases; bases outside gene matches: 12. The CDR3 has 14 amino acids. The CDR3 DNA is TGTGCCAGCGGACACCGCGGGAGTTCGAAGACCCAGTACTTC. Encoded protein: CASGHRGSSKTQYF.

This clonotype was recorded a few times. The V gene is TRBV5-1, the J gene TRBJ2-5; TRBD1 might be the D (6 bases). V lost 1 base and J 5 bases, leaving 12 bases between the germline ends. Looked up from germline, CDR1 is SGHRS and CDR2 is YFSETQ. The CDR3 has 14 amino acids. The CDR3 DNA reads TGCGCCAGCAGCTTGAATGGGGGCTTGGAGACCCAGTACTTC. It is translated as CASSLNGGLETQYF.

V and J are TRBV20-1 and TRBJ2-7; the D is unclear. In germline, CDR1 is DFQATT, CDR2 SNEGSKA (reference sequence). Between the trimmed V and J ends, which lost 6 bases and 5 bases, there was a span of 14 bases. The CDR3 sequence is 12 residues long. The CDR3 nucleotides are TGCAGTGCAAAGGGCAATCAGGACGAGCAGTACTTC. Protein: CSAKGNQDEQYF.

The chain links TRBV5-1 to TRBJ2-5; 12 bases are shared with TRBD1. The V gene end was trimmed by 0 bases and the J gene end by 4 bases; junction bases not matched to a gene: 7. CDR1 is SGHRS and CDR2 is YFSETQ in the germline V gene. The CDR3 runs to 17 residues. CDR3 in DNA: TGCGCCAGCAGCTTGGACACGGGACAGGGGGCAGGAGAGACCCAGTACTTC. Its protein is CASSLDTGQGAGETQYF. The complete variable domain, with remaining parts taken from reference TRBV5-1 and TRBJ2-5, reads KAGVTQTPRYLIKTRGQQVTLSCSPISGHRSVSWYQQTPGQGLQFLFEYFSETQRNKGNFPGRFSGRQFSNSRSEMNVSTLELGDSALYLCASSLDTGQGAGETQYFGPGTRLLVL.

This clonotype was seen more than once but under ten times. The chain couples TRBV18 to TRBJ1-1; tentative D call: TRBD1 (6 bases). Trimming pared 2 bases from V and 10 bases from J, leaving 14 bases between. Germline V lookup: CDR1 KGHSH, CDR2 LQKENI. CDR3 length equals 13 residues. CDR3 region: CASSPGGQMGAFF. CDR3 sequence (DNA): TGTGCCAGCTCACCAGGTGGACAGATGGGAGCTTTCTTT.

The V and J genes are TRBV7-9 and TRBJ2-5; a weak D match, TRBD1 (6 bases). CDR3 length equals 16 residues. Germline CDR1 is SEHNR and CDR2 is FQNEAQ (reference sequence). Trimming shortened V by 1 base and J by 0 bases, and 12 bases separated the two germline ends. The DNA of the CDR3 is TGTGCCAGCAGCTTAGGGACAGAGATGTACCAAGAGACCCAGTACTTC. Amino acids: CASSLGTEMYQETQYF. The variable domain in full, completed from reference TRBV7-9 and TRBJ2-5, reads DTGVSQNPRHKITKRGQNVTFRCDPISEHNRLYWYRQTLGQGPEFLTYFQNEAQLEKSRLLSDRFSAERPKGSFSTLEIQRTEQGDSAMYLCASSLGTEMYQETQYFGPGTRLLVL.

This clonotype was seen ten or more times. CDR3 DNA: TGCGCCAGCAGCCAAGGCGAGGCGGACAGTAATGAAAAACTGTTTTTT. Protein product: CASSQGEADSNEKLFF. The chain has TRBV4-1 and TRBJ1-4; D perhaps matches TRBD1 (6 bases). CDR3 size: 16 residues. Germline assignment: CDR1 MGHRA and CDR2 YSYEKL. Trimming shortened V by 1 base and J by 4 bases, and 13 bases separated the two germline ends.